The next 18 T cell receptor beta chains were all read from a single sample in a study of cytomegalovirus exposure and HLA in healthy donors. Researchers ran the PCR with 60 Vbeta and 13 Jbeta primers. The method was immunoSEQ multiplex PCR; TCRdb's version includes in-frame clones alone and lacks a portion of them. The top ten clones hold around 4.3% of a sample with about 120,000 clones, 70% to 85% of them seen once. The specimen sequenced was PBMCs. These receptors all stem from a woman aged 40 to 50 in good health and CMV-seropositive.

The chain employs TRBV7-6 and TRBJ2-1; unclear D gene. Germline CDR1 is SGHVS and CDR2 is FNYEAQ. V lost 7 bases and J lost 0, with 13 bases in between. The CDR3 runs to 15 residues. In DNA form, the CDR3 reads TGTGCCAGCACCAACGAACTGAGCTCCTACAATGAGCAGTTCTTC. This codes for CASTNELSSYNEQFF.

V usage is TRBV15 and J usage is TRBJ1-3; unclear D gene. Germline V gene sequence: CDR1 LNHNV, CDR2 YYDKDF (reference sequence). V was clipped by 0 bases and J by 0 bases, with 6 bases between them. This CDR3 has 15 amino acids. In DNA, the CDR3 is TGTGCCACCAGCAGAGAGTCCTACTCTGGAAACACCATATATTTT. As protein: CATSRESYSGNTIYF.

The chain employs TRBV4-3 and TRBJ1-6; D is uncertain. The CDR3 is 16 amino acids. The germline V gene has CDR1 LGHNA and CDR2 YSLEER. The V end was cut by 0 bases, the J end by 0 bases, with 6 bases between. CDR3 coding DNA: TGCGCCAGCAGCCAAGATAGTAGCTCCTATAATTCACCCCTCCACTTT. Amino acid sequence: CASSQDSSSYNSPLHF.

The chain's CDR3 is CASSLGPSATDTQYF. The CDR3 nucleotides are TGTGCCAGCAGCTTGGGCCCTAGCGCGACAGATACGCAGTATTTT. The chain recombines TRBV5-4 with TRBJ2-3, with a tentative D call TRBD2 (6 bases). The germline V and J ends were trimmed by 0 bases and 3 bases, with 11 bases remaining between them. The CDR3 length is 15 residues. The germline V gene encodes CDR1 SGHNT and CDR2 YYREEE (reference sequence).

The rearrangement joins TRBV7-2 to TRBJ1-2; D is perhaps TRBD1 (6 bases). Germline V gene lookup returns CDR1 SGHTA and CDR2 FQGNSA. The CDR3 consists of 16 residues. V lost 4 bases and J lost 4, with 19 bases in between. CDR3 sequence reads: CASSSKSKTGGYGYTF. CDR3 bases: TGTGCCAGCAGCTCCAAATCCAAGACAGGAGGCTATGGCTACACCTTC.

The CDR3 loop is CASSTWTGMNTEAFF. In DNA, the CDR3 is TGTGCCAGCTCAACATGGACAGGGATGAACACTGAAGCTTTCTTT. V usage is TRBV18 and J usage is TRBJ1-1, with 8 bases matching TRBD1. After removal of 5 bases from V and 0 bases from J, the junction contained 5 bases not matched to a gene. Germline CDR1 and CDR2: KGHSH and LQKENI. CDR3 length: 15 residues.

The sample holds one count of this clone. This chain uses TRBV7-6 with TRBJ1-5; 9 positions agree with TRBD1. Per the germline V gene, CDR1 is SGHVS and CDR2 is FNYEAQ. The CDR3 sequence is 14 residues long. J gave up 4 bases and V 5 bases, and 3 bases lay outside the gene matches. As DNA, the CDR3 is TGTGCCAGCAGCCCCGGGACAGGGAATCAGCCCCAGCATTTT. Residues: CASSPGTGNQPQHF.

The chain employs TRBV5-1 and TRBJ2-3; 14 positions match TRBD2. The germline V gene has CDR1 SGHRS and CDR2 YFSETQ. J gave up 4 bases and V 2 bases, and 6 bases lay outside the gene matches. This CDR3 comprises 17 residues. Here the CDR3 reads CASSLGLAGGISDTQYF. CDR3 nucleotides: TGCGCCAGCAGCTTAGGACTAGCGGGAGGTATCTCAGATACGCAGTATTTT.

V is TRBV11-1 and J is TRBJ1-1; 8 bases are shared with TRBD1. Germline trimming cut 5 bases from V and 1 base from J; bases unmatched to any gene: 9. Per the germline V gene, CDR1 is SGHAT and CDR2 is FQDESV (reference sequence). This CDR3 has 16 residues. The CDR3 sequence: CASSIRGRRGNTEAFF. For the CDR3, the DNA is TGTGCCAGCAGCATCAGGGGGCGTCGTGGGAACACTGAAGCTTTCTTT.

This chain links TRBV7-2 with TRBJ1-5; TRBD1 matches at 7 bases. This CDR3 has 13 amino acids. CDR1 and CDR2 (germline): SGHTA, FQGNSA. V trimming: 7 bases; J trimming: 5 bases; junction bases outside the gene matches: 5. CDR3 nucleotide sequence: TGTGCCAGCAAGGGGCAGGGGGATCAGCCCCAGCATTTT. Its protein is CASKGQGDQPQHF.

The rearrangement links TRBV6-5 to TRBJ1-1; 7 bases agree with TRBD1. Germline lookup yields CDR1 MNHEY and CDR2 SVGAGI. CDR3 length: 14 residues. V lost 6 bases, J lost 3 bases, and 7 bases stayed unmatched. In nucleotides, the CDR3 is TGTGCCAGCAGGCAGGGGGAATCGGACACTGAAGCTTTCTTT. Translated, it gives CASRQGESDTEAFF.

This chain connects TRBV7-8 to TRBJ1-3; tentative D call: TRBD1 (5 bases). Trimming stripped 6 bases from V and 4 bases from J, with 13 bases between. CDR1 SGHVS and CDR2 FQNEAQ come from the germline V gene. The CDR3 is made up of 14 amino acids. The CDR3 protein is CASRQGVEGNTIYF. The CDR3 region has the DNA TGTGCCAGCAGGCAGGGTGTAGAGGGAAACACCATATATTTT.

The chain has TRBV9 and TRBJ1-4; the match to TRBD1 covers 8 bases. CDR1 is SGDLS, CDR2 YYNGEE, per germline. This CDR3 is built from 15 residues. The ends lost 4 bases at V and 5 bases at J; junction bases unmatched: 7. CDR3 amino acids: CASSNRQGSNEKLFF. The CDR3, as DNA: TGTGCCAGCAGCAACCGACAGGGGTCGAATGAAAAACTGTTTTTT.

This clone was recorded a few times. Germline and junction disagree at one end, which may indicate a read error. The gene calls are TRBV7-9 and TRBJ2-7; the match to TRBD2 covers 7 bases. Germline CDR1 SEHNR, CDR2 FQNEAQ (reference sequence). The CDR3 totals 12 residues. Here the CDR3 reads CSSSLAGGEQYF. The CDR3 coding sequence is TGTTCCAGCAGCTTAGCCGGGGGGGAGCAGTACTTC.

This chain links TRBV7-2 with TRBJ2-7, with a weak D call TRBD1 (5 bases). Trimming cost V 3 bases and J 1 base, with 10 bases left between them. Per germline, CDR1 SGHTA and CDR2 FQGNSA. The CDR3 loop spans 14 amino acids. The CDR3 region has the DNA TGTGCCAGCAGCTTCGGACATTCGTCCTACGAGCAGTACTTC. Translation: CASSFGHSSYEQYF. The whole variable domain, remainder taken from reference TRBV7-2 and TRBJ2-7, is GAGVSQSPSNKVTEKGKDVELRCDPISGHTALYWYRQSLGQGLEFLIYFQGNSAPDKSGLPSDRFSAERTGGSVSTLTIQRTQQEDSAVYLCASSFGHSSYEQYFGPGTRLTVT.

The CDR3 reads CASSVTSGANNEQFF. The CDR3, as DNA: TGTGCCAGCAGCGTCACTAGCGGGGCCAACAATGAGCAGTTCTTC. The chain uses TRBV7-3 and TRBJ2-1, with 10 bases aligning to TRBD2. The CDR3 runs 15 residues. Per germline, CDR1 SGHTA and CDR2 FQGTGA. With 5 bases clipped from V and 5 bases from J, the junction kept 6 bases outside the gene matches.

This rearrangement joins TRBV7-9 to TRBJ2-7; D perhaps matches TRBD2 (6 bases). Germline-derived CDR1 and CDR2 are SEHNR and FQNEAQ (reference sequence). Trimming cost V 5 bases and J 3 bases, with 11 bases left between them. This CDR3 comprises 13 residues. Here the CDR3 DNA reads TGTGCCAGCAGCCGGGACTCCTTCTACGAGCAGTACTTC. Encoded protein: CASSRDSFYEQYF.

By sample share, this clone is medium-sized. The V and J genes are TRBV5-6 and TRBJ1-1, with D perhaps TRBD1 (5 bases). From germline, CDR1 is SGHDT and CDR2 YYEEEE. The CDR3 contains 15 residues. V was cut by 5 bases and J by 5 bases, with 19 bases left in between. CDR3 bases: TGTGCCAGCAGTCCATTAGGGGCCAAAAGGACTGAAGCTTTCTTT. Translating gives CASSPLGAKRTEAFF.